These 30 T cell receptor beta chains came from one sample sequenced in a study of blood T cell repertoires in COVID-19 (dated by TCRdb to 2018 to 2021). Library prep was done by the immunoSEQ multiplex PCR assay. In its TCRdb copy, this immuneACCESS table keeps in-frame sequences only and misses some clones. Where compared with another copy, unresolved V genes explain less than half of these, and the others have no known cause. Present in this sample are around 150,000 clones, roughly 80% of which were seen just once. The ten largest account for 5.5% to 7% of the sample. Specimen: peripheral blood. The source of these receptors is a human donor in a cohort sampled during active COVID-19.

This clone was counted a single time. The V call is TRBV7-2, the J call TRBJ1-6; D gene uncertain. This CDR3 is 16 amino acids long. V was cut by 5 bases and J by 5 bases, with 16 bases left in between. The germline gives CDR1 SGHTA, CDR2 FQGNSA. The CDR3 spells CASSLRGGPNNSPLHF. The CDR3 nucleotides are TGTGCCAGCAGCCTAAGAGGAGGGCCCAATAATTCACCCCTCCACTTT.

The chain couples TRBV9 to TRBJ1-1; no definite D call. Trimming removed 1 base from V and 1 base from J, with 8 bases in between. CDR1 is SGDLS, CDR2 YYNGEE, per germline. The CDR3 extends over 14 amino acids. CDR3 sequence (DNA): TGTGCCAGCAGCGTACTCCCTCGGAACACTGAAGCTTTCTTT. Its protein is CASSVLPRNTEAFF.

The gene calls are TRBV9 and TRBJ2-1; 12 nucleotides line up with TRBD2. Germline values: CDR1 SGDLS, CDR2 YYNGEE. The CDR3 is 15 amino acids. With 7 bases clipped from V and 5 bases from J, the junction kept 7 bases outside the gene matches. The CDR3 DNA sequence: TGTGCCAGCTCCCTAGCGGGGGGGCCTAACAATGAGCAGTTCTTC. It specifies CASSLAGGPNNEQFF.

The chain has TRBV14 and TRBJ2-2; perhaps TRBD1 as D (6 bases). CDR3 size: 14 residues. CDR1 and CDR2 (germline): SGHDN, FVKESK. Trimming shortened V by 2 bases and J by 10 bases, and 14 bases separated the two germline ends. CDR3 sequence reads: CASSQITTGQELFF. CDR3 DNA sequence: TGTGCCAGCAGCCAAATTACGACAGGCCAGGAGCTGTTTTTT. The full variable domain, in which reference TRBV14 and TRBJ2-2 provide the parts outside the CDR3, is EAGVTQFPSHSVIEKGQTVTLRCDPISGHDNLYWYRRVMGKEIKFLLHFVKESKQDESGMPNNRFLAERTGGTYSTLKVQPAELEDSGVYFCASSQITTGQELFFGEGSRLTVL.

The CDR3 DNA is TGTGCCAGCAGGCTAGACCAGGGCCAGCCCCAGCATTTT. This gives the protein CASRLDQGQPQHF. The chain carries TRBV7-2 and TRBJ1-5, with a weak D call TRBD1 (5 bases). V was trimmed by 6 bases and J by 7 bases, leaving 13 bases between them. In germline, CDR1 is SGHTA, CDR2 FQGNSA. The CDR3 sequence is 13 residues long.

The chain employs TRBV10-3 and TRBJ2-4, with TRBD2 matching 10 bases. The germline gives CDR1 ENHRY, CDR2 SYGVKD. The CDR3 extends over 13 amino acids. The V segment lost 10 bases and the J segment 5 bases; nucleotides outside the gene matches: 5. CDR3 protein: CASLTSGENIQYF. CDR3 bases: TGTGCCAGCCTTACTAGCGGGGAAAACATTCAGTACTTC.

The rearrangement uses TRBV19 and TRBJ1-2; TRBD1 aligns across 7 bases. Germline-derived CDR1 and CDR2 are LNHDA and SQIVND (reference sequence). V shed 9 bases and J 4 bases; nucleotides not matched to a gene: 14. This CDR3 spans 15 amino acids. The CDR3 bases are TGTGCCAGCGATTCGGGGTGGGACAGTCCCTATGGCTACACCTTC. It is translated as CASDSGWDSPYGYTF.

A few counts support this clone. At one of its ends the junction is not consistent with the germline gene, which may arise from a read error. The chain joins TRBV6-1 to TRBJ1-1, with D tentatively TRBD1 (5 bases). The CDR3 sequence is 15 residues long. Germline CDR1 reads MNHNS; CDR2 reads SASEGT. This CDR3 is CASREVTVQNTEAFF. The CDR3 coding sequence is TGTGCCAGCAGAGAAGTGACAGTCCAGAACACTGAAGCTTTCTTT.

This clone was counted a single time. V usage is TRBV12-5 and J usage is TRBJ2-7; no firm D call. Germline CDR1 reads LGHNT; CDR2 reads FRNRAP. V shed 5 bases and J shed 3 bases, with 8 bases lying between them. This CDR3 spans 12 amino acids. CDR3 loop: CASGPQLYEQYF. In DNA form, the CDR3 reads TGTGCTAGTGGTCCGCAACTCTACGAGCAGTACTTC.

This clone was found once. V is TRBV5-6 and J is TRBJ1-6; no definite D call. The CDR3 has 14 residues. Germline V gene sequence: CDR1 SGHDT, CDR2 YYEEEE. V lost 4 bases and J 8 bases, leaving 13 bases between the germline ends. CDR3 protein: CASSNGPSDSPLHF. The CDR3 nucleotides are TGTGCCAGCAGCAACGGACCTAGCGATTCACCCCTCCACTTT.

CDR3 sequence: CSVPPSDRGTDTQYF. The CDR3 DNA follows: TGCAGCGTCCCCCCCTCGGACAGGGGCACAGATACGCAGTATTTT. V usage is TRBV29-1 and J usage is TRBJ2-3; 8 bases are shared with TRBD1. V trimming: 6 bases; J trimming: 1 base; junction bases outside the gene matches: 9. Germline V gene sequence: CDR1 SQVTM, CDR2 ANQGSEA. CDR3 size: 15 residues.

V is TRBV6-1 and J is TRBJ1-1; D remains unclear. V was clipped by 5 bases and J by 0 bases, with 13 bases between them. Per germline, CDR1 MNHNS and CDR2 SASEGT. The CDR3 totals 15 residues. The CDR3 reads CASSSSTEMNTEAFF. In nucleotides, the CDR3 is TGTGCCAGCAGTTCTTCCACAGAAATGAACACTGAAGCTTTCTTT.

The CDR3 spells CASEPGGYNEQFF. The CDR3 DNA reads TGTGCCAGTGAACCGGGGGGATACAATGAGCAGTTCTTC. This chain uses TRBV19 with TRBJ2-1; 7 bases match TRBD2. This CDR3 region has 13 residues. Germline trimming cut 8 bases from V and 4 bases from J; bases unmatched to any gene: 5. Germline V gives CDR1 LNHDA, CDR2 SQIVND (reference sequence).

This chain uses TRBV6-5 with TRBJ1-2, with a possible D match to TRBD1 (6 bases). The CDR3 sequence is 12 residues long. V lost 6 bases and J lost 4, with 9 bases in between. From germline, CDR1 is MNHEY and CDR2 SVGAGI. The CDR3 reads CASRGGPYGYTF. The CDR3 coding sequence is TGTGCCAGCAGGGGGGGGCCCTATGGCTACACCTTC.

Concerning this clone itself: Other DNA sequences from this sample encode an identical CDR3 as well. The chain combines TRBV7-2 with TRBJ1-4, with TRBD1 matching over 10 bases. Per germline, CDR1 SGHTA and CDR2 FQGNSA. The CDR3 length is 14 residues. V lost 3 bases and J lost 6; bases outside the gene matches: 1. In DNA form, the CDR3 reads TGTGCCAGCAGCTTTGGGACAGGGGATGAAAAACTGTTTTTT. Its protein product is CASSFGTGDEKLFF.

The genes are TRBV28 and TRBJ1-1; TRBD1 matches 7 bases. V was clipped by 6 bases and J by 4 bases; unmatched bases: 8. The germline V gene has CDR1 MDHEN and CDR2 SYDVKM. The CDR3 has 14 residues. In DNA, the CDR3 is TGTGCCAGCAGCCCCCGACAGGGTTTCACTGAAGCTTTCTTT. Translating gives CASSPRQGFTEAFF.

CDR3 nucleotides: TGTGCCAGCAGTCCCCGGGACAGAATTCCAACTAATGAAAAACTGTTTTTT. Protein: CASSPRDRIPTNEKLFF. The chain combines TRBV25-1 with TRBJ1-4; the match to TRBD1 covers 7 bases. V gave up 5 bases and J gave up 0 bases; unmatched junction bases: 9. Germline V CDR1 and CDR2: MGHDK, SYGVNS. The CDR3 has 17 amino acids.

The chain has TRBV3-1 (or the pseudogene TRBV3-2) and TRBJ2-7; D possibly corresponds to TRBD1 (6 bases). V was cut by 2 bases and J by 7 bases, with 15 bases left in between. The CDR3 is made up of 14 amino acids. Per the germline V gene, CDR1 is LGHDT and CDR2 is YNNKEL (reference sequence). This chain's CDR3 is CASSQYFGQTEQYF. The CDR3 region has the DNA TGTGCCAGCAGCCAATACTTCGGACAGACTGAGCAGTACTTC.

This chain connects TRBV11-3 to TRBJ2-3; TRBD2 aligns across 9 bases. The CDR3 contains 15 residues. V shed 5 bases and J 4 bases; nucleotides not matched to a gene: 7. Germline-derived CDR1 and CDR2 are SGHNT and YENEEA. CDR3 residues: CASSRSGGSADTQYF. Here the CDR3 DNA reads TGTGCCAGCAGCCGGAGCGGGGGGTCCGCAGATACGCAGTATTTT.

V usage is TRBV2 and J usage is TRBJ1-2; D unclear. Germline loops: CDR1 SNHLY, CDR2 FYNNEI. Deletions cut 5 bases from V and 4 bases from J, with 17 bases between. The CDR3 covers 15 residues. The CDR3 sequence: CASSLPQALFYGYTF. CDR3 coding DNA: TGTGCCAGCAGTCTACCCCAAGCTTTGTTCTATGGCTACACCTTC.

The V gene is TRBV6-5, the J gene TRBJ1-2; D not resolved. This CDR3 contains 12 residues. With 7 bases removed from V and 8 bases from J, the gap between germline ends came to 14 bases. Germline CDR1 and CDR2: MNHEY and SVGAGI. For the CDR3, the DNA is TGTGCCAGCAACCCCGGTGCGGGGGGCTACACCTTC. Its protein is CASNPGAGGYTF.

This clone was observed a single time. This chain links TRBV6-2 or TRBV6-3 with TRBJ1-6; TRBD1 agrees at 9 bases. There are 16 residues in the CDR3. V shed 6 bases and J 7 bases; nucleotides not matched to a gene: 10. Germline V lookup: CDR1 MNHEY, CDR2 SVGEGT. The CDR3 nucleotides are TGTGCCAGCAGCGCTCGGGACAGGGCCAGAAATTCACCCCTCCACTTT. It yields the protein CASSARDRARNSPLHF.

The chain is built from TRBV4-1 and TRBJ2-5; 9 nucleotides match TRBD2. V was pared by 0 bases and J by 4 bases, with 9 bases of the junction left unmatched. The CDR3 contains 17 residues. Looked up from germline, CDR1 is MGHRA and CDR2 is YSYEKL. CDR3: CASSQDSTSGYGETQYF. CDR3 DNA: TGCGCCAGCAGCCAAGATTCAACTAGCGGGTACGGAGAGACCCAGTACTTC.

The chain is built from TRBV12-3 or TRBV12-4 and TRBJ2-3, with D perhaps TRBD1 (5 bases). V was clipped by 1 base and J by 5 bases, with 7 bases between them. The CDR3 is 13 residues long. This CDR3 is CASSLVGVDTQYF. CDR3 bases: TGTGCCAGCAGTTTAGTAGGGGTAGATACGCAGTATTTT.

The chain links TRBV12-2 to TRBJ2-1; the table calls TRBD2, which could not be checked here. TRBV12-2 is designated a pseudogene. The CDR3 is 15 amino acids. DNA for the CDR3: TGTGCAAGTCGCTTTTGCACTAGCGGGACCAATGAGCAGTTCTTC. This codes for CASRFCTSGTNEQFF.

This clone was observed once. This chain connects TRBV5-4 to TRBJ2-1, with D maybe TRBD2 (6 bases). The CDR3 consists of 12 residues. CDR1 and CDR2 from the germline V gene are SGHNT and YYREEE (reference sequence). Trimming left V 2 bases short and J 7 bases short, with 7 bases between. The CDR3 DNA is TGTGCCAGCAGCTTAAGCGGGAATGAGCAGTTCTTC. It is translated as CASSLSGNEQFF.

The J gene is TRBJ2-5, the V gene TRBV7-3; the match to TRBD2 covers 12 bases. Germline-derived CDR1 and CDR2 are SGHTA and FQGTGA. This CDR3 spans 19 amino acids. Trimming cost V 5 bases and J 2 bases; bases outside gene matches: 15. In DNA, the CDR3 is TGTGCCAGCAGCCCCGGGACTAGCGGGTCCTACCCCCCACAAGAGACCCAGTACTTC. Protein: CASSPGTSGSYPPQETQYF.

This clone was seen a handful of times. V usage is TRBV19 and J usage is TRBJ2-7; a possible D gene is TRBD2 (6 bases). This CDR3 contains 17 residues. V shed 7 bases and J shed 2 bases, with 24 bases lying between them. Germline loops: CDR1 LNHDA, CDR2 SQIVND (reference sequence). The CDR3 here is CASTLSTGERLAYEQYF. CDR3 sequence (DNA): TGTGCCAGTACCCTCTCGACGGGAGAGCGACTGGCCTACGAGCAGTACTTC.

The chain couples TRBV7-2 to TRBJ2-5; 10 bases line up with TRBD2. The CDR3 loop spans 14 amino acids. The germline CDR1 and CDR2 sequences are SGHTA and FQGNSA. The trim removed 4 bases at V and 5 bases at J, leaving 4 bases unmatched. CDR3 DNA: TGTGCCAGCAGCTCTGATAGCGGGGGGGAGACCCAGTACTTC. This sequence encodes CASSSDSGGETQYF.

This clone showed up just once. The chain combines TRBV6-8 with TRBJ1-1; possibly TRBD1 for D (6 bases). The CDR3 loop spans 19 amino acids. The V end was cut by 5 bases, the J end by 3 bases, with 28 bases between. CDR1 is MNHGY, CDR2 SAAAGT, per germline. The CDR3 sequence: CASSLDPQQGESRHTEAFF. The CDR3 DNA reads TGTGCCAGCAGTCTCGACCCCCAACAGGGTGAGAGTAGGCACACTGAAGCTTTCTTT.